This paragraph reports one TCR beta chain. Which antigen it targets is not known. Germline and junction disagree at one end, which may indicate a read error. The sample originates from a study of blood T cells in healthy people across ages (dated by TCRdb to between 2015 and 2017). The study in broad terms: Template switching captured roughly one uniquely barcoded TCR beta cDNA molecule per two T cells in model experiments. Four age groups were formed from the donors: young (average about 15 years), middle-aged (around 39), aged (more than 55) and long-lived (about 80). For two donors (one aged 18 to 30 and one aged 80 or older), the study analyzed two additional independent replicas of 1 million unique cDNA reads from the same blood draw. To avoid experimental bias, donors of different ages were spread randomly across the sequencing lanes. Using deep sequencing normalized with unique cDNA molecular identifiers, the study measured how TCR beta repertoire diversity changes with age.

Systemically healthy Caucasian individuals from Russia, 39 in total and aged roughly 6 to 90 years, were included as donors. Each donor gave ten milliliters of peripheral blood, drawn into EDTA-treated Vacutainer tubes. Ficoll-Paque density-gradient centrifugation was used to isolate PBMCs, with at least 7 million per sample. Trizol reagent was used to extract total RNA from PBMCs, with at least 6 micrograms per sample. For every donor, an aliquot of PBMCs went through flow cytometry to measure the percentages of naive CD45RAhigh/CD27high T cells. Library creation used 5' RACE. The listed sequencing device is Illumina HiSeq 2500. The second PCR ran for about 7 to 11 cycles and used a J-beta primer mix along with a sample-barcoded 5' primer. A template-switch 5' adaptor carrying 12 random nucleotides introduced a unique molecular identifier onto each TCR beta cDNA molecule. At least 2.5 million CDR3-containing paired-end reads were obtained from each sample. The Mint cDNA synthesis kit, primed by a TRBC-specific oligonucleotide, was used to synthesize first-strand cDNA from all RNA. All cDNA was treated with uracil-DNA glycosylase and then went through a first 18-cycle PCR with the universal primers M1SS and BC2_uni_R. The original pipeline was this. Normalization of each sample was performed by random selection of 1 million high-quality reads, each carrying a distinct molecular identifier. Instead of being binned into consensus sequences, reads with shared molecular identifiers were discarded. MiTCR, run with a Q25 quality threshold and the strictest error-elimination algorithm, handled CDR3 identification, clonotype clustering and error correction. A nonparametric unseen species model using Euler transformation provided a lower-bound estimate of total TCR beta diversity. TCRdb itself trimmed the public reads at Q25 with fastp, ran MiXCR and retained productive beta chains. Entries are consolidated by CDR3 protein sequence, retaining the most common genes and DNA. TCRdb, not the authors, supplied the V and J calls. Across this sample there are hundreds of thousands of distinct CDR3 sequences, with 40% to 50% seen only once. The biggest ten clones account for roughly 18% of the sample.

General study outcomes and caveats: Estimates of total diversity based on one million sequenced T cells were regarded as lower bounds and as underestimates. Because the CMV infection status of the donors was unknown, age-related changes in expanded clonotypes may potentially have been confounded. Compared with the aged group, more naive CD4+ T cells, fewer expanded clones and increased TCR diversity were shown by the long-lived group, suggesting age selection. Observed TCR beta diversity per million T cells fell roughly linearly with age, and a significant reduction was already apparent by age about 36. Bulk unsorted PBMC profiling prevented conclusive comparison of naive and antigen-experienced compartments. Observed TCR beta diversity correlated strongly with the percentage of naive T cells measured by flow cytometry.

The sequence was obtained from a man between 60 and 70 years old in good health. Sequencing input: blood.

Read as DNA, the sequence is TGTGCCAGCATTACCCCCAACTCCTACAGTGAGCAGTTCTTC. Its product reads: CASITPNSYSEQFF. The chain is assembled from TRBV6-2 or TRBV6-3 and TRBJ2-1, with no reliable assignment of the D segment. Including cysteine and phenylalanine, the CDR3 has 14 amino acids. Just the 42-base CDR3 DNA is kept, in frame starting at base 1. For CDR1 and CDR2, the germline V gene lists MNHEY and SVGEGT.